The entry below gives a single T cell receptor (beta chain) sequence along with its context. In the source study's methods: For nucleated cells, counts were estimated from reference gene primer amplification. Sequencing used immunoSEQ multiplex PCR; TCRdb keeps in-frame clones, though not all of them. D and trimming come from the DNA, and the V and J calls and clone size come from that table. This sample yields under 250,000 clones, of which about four fifths are seen a single time; around 3.3% belongs to the top ten. The sample comes from a study of blood T cell repertoires in COVID-19. The CDR3 has 14 residues. CDR1 is SEHNR, CDR2 FQNEAQ, per germline (reference sequence). With 5 bases removed from V and 4 bases from J, the gap between germline ends came to 14 bases.

Material: peripheral blood. The receptor was isolated from a woman of 80 years or more with acute or convalescent COVID-19. V gene TRBV7-9 combines with J gene TRBJ1-2; D not resolved. The CDR3 bases are TGTGCCAGCAGCCCCCGGGGAGGGTTCTATGGCTACACCTTC. This encodes CASSPRGGFYGYTF.